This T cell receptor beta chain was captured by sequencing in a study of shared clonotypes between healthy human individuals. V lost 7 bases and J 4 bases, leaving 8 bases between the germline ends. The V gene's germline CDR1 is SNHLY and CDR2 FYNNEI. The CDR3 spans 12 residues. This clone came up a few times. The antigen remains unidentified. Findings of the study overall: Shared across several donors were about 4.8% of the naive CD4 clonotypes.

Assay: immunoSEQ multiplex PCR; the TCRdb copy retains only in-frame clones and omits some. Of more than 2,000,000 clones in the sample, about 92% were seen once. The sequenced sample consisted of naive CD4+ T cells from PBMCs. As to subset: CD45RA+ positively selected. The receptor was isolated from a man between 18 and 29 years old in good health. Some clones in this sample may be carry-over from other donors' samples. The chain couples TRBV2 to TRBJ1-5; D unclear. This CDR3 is CASTELNQPQHF. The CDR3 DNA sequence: TGTGCCAGCACGGAGTTAAATCAGCCCCAGCATTTT.